Sequencing of this TCR beta chain was carried out in a study of blood T cell repertoires in COVID-19. Overall study: COVID-19 samples from acute and convalescent phases originated in the United States, Italy and Spain. T cells, B-cell-depleted T cells, or PBMCs provided the cDNA or gDNA that served as material.

Between the trimmed V and J ends, which lost 4 bases and 12 bases, there was a span of 13 bases. From germline, CDR1 is LGHDT and CDR2 YNNKEL (reference sequence). The CDR3 extends over 13 amino acids. Across roughly 25 US areas, participants ranged in age from about 18 to 90 years. All recovered Cohort 3 donors got two negative PCRs, got clearance, or saw symptom resolution. Profiled with immunoSEQ multiplex PCR; TCRdb holds only in-frame clones, not every one. Found here are hundreds of thousands of clones, under 95% of them singletons; the top ten hold around 2.6%. The sample consisted of PBMCs or T cells enriched from blood (not recorded which). This clonotype originated in a man in his fifties or sixties who had recovered from COVID-19. V gene TRBV3-1 (or the pseudogene TRBV3-2) combines with J gene TRBJ2-6; D might be TRBD1 (6 bases). CDR3 in amino acids: CASSPQGSGVLTF. The DNA of the CDR3 is TGTGCCAGCAGCCCTCAGGGGTCGGGCGTCCTGACTTTC.